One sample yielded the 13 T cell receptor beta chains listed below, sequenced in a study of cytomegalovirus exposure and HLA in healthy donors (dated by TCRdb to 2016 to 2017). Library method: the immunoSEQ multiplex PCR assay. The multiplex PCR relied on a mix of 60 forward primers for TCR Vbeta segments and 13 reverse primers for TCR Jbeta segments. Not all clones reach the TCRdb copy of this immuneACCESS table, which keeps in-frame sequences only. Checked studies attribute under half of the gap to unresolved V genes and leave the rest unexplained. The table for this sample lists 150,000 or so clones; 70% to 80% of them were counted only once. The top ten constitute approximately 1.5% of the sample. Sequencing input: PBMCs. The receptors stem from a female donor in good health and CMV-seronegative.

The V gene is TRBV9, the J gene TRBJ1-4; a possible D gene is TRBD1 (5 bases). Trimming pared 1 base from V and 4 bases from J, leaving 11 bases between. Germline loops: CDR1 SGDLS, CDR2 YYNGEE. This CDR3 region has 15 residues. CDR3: CASSVQPGGNEKLFF. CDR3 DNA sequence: TGTGCCAGCAGCGTACAGCCGGGGGGTAATGAAAAACTGTTTTTT.

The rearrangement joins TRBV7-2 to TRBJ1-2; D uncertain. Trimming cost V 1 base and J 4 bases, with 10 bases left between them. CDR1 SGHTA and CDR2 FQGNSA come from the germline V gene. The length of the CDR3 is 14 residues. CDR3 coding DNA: TGTGCCAGCAGCTTAGTGAGCGGTTTCTATGGCTACACCTTC. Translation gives CASSLVSGFYGYTF.

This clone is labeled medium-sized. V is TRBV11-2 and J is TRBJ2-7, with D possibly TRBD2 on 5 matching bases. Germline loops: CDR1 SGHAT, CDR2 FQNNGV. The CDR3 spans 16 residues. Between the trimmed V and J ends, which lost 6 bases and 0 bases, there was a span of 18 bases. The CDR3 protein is CASRTLRGLASYEQYF. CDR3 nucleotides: TGTGCCAGCAGGACGTTAAGAGGTCTAGCCTCCTACGAGCAGTACTTC.

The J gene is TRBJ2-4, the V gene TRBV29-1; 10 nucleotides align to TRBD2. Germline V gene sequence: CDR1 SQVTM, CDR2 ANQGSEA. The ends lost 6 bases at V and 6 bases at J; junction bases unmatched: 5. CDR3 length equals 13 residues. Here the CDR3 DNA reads TGCAGCGTGAGCGGGAGGGCCGGAAACATTCAGTACTTC. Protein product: CSVSGRAGNIQYF.

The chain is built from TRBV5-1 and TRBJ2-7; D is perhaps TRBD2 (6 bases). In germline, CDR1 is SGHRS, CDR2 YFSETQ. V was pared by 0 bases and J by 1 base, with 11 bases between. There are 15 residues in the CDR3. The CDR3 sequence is CASSLGSGTSYEQYF. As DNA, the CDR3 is TGCGCCAGCAGCTTGGGTAGCGGAACGTCCTACGAGCAGTACTTC.

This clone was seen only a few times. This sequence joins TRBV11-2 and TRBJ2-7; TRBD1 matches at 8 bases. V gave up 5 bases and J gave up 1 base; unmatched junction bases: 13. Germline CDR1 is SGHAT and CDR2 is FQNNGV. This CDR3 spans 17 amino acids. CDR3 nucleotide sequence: TGTGCCAGCAGCCCCATTATCCGACAGGGGCCTTCCTACGAGCAGTACTTC. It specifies CASSPIIRQGPSYEQYF.

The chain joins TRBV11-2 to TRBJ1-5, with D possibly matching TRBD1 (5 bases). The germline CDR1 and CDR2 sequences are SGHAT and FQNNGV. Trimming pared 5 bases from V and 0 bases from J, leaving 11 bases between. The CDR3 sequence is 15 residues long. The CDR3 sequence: CASSPRGTSNQPQHF. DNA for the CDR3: TGTGCCAGCAGCCCCCGGGGGACTAGCAATCAGCCCCAGCATTTT.

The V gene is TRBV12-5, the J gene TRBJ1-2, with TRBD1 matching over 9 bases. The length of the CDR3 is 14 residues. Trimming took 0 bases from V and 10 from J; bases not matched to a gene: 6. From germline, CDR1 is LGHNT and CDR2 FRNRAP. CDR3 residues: CASGLVRDREVYTF. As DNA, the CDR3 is TGTGCTAGTGGTTTGGTAAGGGACAGGGAGGTCTACACCTTC.

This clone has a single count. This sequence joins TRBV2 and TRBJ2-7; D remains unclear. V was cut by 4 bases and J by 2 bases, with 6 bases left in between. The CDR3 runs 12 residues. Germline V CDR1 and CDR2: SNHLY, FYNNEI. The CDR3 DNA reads TGTGCCAGCAGTGGCGGTACCTACGAGCAGTACTTC. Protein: CASSGGTYEQYF.

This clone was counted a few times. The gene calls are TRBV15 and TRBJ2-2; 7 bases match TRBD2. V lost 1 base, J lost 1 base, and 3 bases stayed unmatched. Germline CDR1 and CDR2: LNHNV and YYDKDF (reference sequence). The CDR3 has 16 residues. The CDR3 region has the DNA TGTGCCACCAGCAGAGGGGGCGGGAGGAACACCGGGGAGCTGTTTTTT. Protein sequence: CATSRGGGRNTGELFF.

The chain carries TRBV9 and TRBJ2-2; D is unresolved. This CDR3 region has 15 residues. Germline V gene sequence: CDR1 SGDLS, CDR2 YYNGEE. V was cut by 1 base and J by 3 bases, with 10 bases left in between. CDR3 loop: CASSVRVADTGELFF. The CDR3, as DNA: TGTGCCAGCAGCGTAAGAGTAGCAGACACCGGGGAGCTGTTTTTT.

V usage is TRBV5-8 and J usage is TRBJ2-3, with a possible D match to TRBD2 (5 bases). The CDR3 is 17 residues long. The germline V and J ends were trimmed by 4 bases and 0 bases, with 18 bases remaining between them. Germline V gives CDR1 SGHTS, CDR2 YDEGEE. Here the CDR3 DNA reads TGTGCCAGCAGCCCGTTCGAGGGTGGCGGAAGCACAGATACGCAGTATTTT. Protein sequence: CASSPFEGGGSTDTQYF.

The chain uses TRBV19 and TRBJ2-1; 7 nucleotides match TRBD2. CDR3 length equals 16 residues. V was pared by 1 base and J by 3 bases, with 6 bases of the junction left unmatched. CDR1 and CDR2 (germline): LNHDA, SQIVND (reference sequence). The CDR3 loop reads CASSIVGASGYNEQFF. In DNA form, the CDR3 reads TGTGCCAGTAGTATAGTTGGGGCTAGCGGCTACAATGAGCAGTTCTTC.